A selection of T cell receptor beta chains follows, all from one sample in a study of PD-L1 blockade in urothelial cancer. The assay was immunoSEQ multiplex PCR, and TCRdb's table has in-frame clones only and misses some. Of 40,000 to 60,000 clones listed, 65% to 85% are singletons. The sample in question was PBMCs, obtained around atezolizumab (anti-PD-L1) treatment. The receptor source for this set is a man between 70 and 80 years old with urothelial cancer. The CDR3 runs from the conserved cysteine through the conserved F or W.

CDR3aa | j_gene | v_gene
CASSPQGRGEQFF | TRBJ2-1 | TRBV7-8
CASSLAEGVQYF | TRBJ2-3 | TRBV7-2
CASSDLAEPYEQYF | TRBJ2-7 | TRBV10-1
CASSHRGLNNEQFF | TRBJ2-1 | TRBV27
CAWSPPGLAVGEQFF | TRBJ2-1 | TRBV30
CASSPGSYEQYF | TRBJ2-7 | TRBV25-1
CASILGTGSEAFF | TRBJ1-1 | TRBV6-1
CASSVDSQNTEAFF | TRBJ1-1 | TRBV6-1
CASSERASEGEQYF | TRBJ2-7 | TRBV25-1
CASRWDRGNNQPQHF | TRBJ1-5 | TRBV19
CASSLVSTSSYTF | TRBJ1-2 | TRBV7-6
CASSLGQGVTNEKLFF | TRBJ1-4 | TRBV5-1
CASSQWGGATDTQYF | TRBJ2-3 | TRBV4-2
CASSTGADSGNTIYF | TRBJ1-3 | TRBV19
CASTSLNTEAFF | TRBJ1-1 | TRBV28
CASNPGLAQETQYF | TRBJ2-5 | TRBV2
CASSTGTENYGYTF | TRBJ1-2 | TRBV6-6